These 16 T cell receptor beta chains originate from one sample sequenced in a study of blood T cell repertoires in COVID-19 (dated by TCRdb to about 2020). Receptor libraries were prepared by the immunoSEQ multiplex PCR assay. The table was pulled from immuneACCESS by TCRdb, which kept in-frame rearrangements only. Such tables lose some clones; where checked, under half of the loss comes from unresolved V genes, and the rest has no known cause. The sample table lists about 150,000 clones, 75% to 90% of them with a count of one. The leading ten clones occupy roughly 4% of the sample. The sequencing input was PBMCs or T cells enriched from blood (not recorded which). These receptors were collected from a woman aged 40 to 50 who had been exposed to COVID-19.

The rearrangement uses TRBV5-1 and TRBJ1-1; 8 bases fit TRBD1. This CDR3 is 14 amino acids long. With V trimmed by 3 bases and J by 4 bases, 5 bases remained unmatched. Germline values: CDR1 SGHRS, CDR2 YFSETQ. The CDR3 loop is CASSWQGAGTEAFF. CDR3 nucleotides: TGCGCCAGCAGCTGGCAGGGGGCGGGCACTGAAGCTTTCTTT.

This clone has just a few counts. The chain employs TRBV18 and TRBJ1-5; 8 bases line up with TRBD1. The CDR3 contains 14 residues. Germline CDR1 reads KGHSH; CDR2 reads LQKENI. The V gene end was trimmed by 6 bases and the J gene end by 4 bases; junction bases not matched to a gene: 5. CDR3 amino acids: CASSRTGPNQPQHF. Written as DNA, the CDR3 is TGTGCCAGCTCCAGGACAGGGCCGAATCAGCCCCAGCATTTT. The whole variable domain, remainder taken from reference TRBV18 and TRBJ1-5, is NAGVMQNPRHLVRRRGQEARLRCSPMKGHSHVYWYRQLPEEGLKFMVYLQKENIIDESGMPKERFSAEFPKEGPSILRIQQVVRGDSAAYFCASSRTGPNQPQHFGDGTRLSIL.

The chain couples TRBV28 to TRBJ2-2; 7 bases are shared with TRBD2. The CDR3 sequence is 11 residues long. V was clipped by 10 bases and J by 8 bases; unmatched bases: 4. Germline V gene sequence: CDR1 MDHEN, CDR2 SYDVKM. CDR3 in DNA: TGTGCCACCTCGGGGGGAGGGGAGCTGTTTTTT. Amino acid sequence: CATSGGGELFF.

The chain employs TRBV28 and TRBJ2-7; D gene ambiguous. The germline CDR1 and CDR2 sequences are MDHEN and SYDVKM. V shed 5 bases and J shed 2 bases, with 16 bases lying between them. This CDR3 region has 15 residues. The DNA for the CDR3 is TGTGCCAGCAGTCCCTCCCCGCGGAGAACCTACGAGCAGTACTTC. Translation gives CASSPSPRRTYEQYF.

The rearrangement links TRBV19 to TRBJ2-3, with D tentatively TRBD1 (6 bases). Trimming removed 5 bases at V and 0 bases at J, with 24 bases between. The length of the CDR3 is 19 residues. The germline CDR1 and CDR2 sequences are LNHDA and SQIVND (reference sequence). The chain's CDR3 is CASSSVPGHRYRSTDTQYF. CDR3 nucleotide sequence: TGTGCCAGTAGTTCAGTCCCGGGACACCGATACAGAAGCACAGATACGCAGTATTTT.

The rearrangement links TRBV9 to TRBJ2-1; 8 nucleotides agree with TRBD2. The CDR3 is 16 amino acids. V lost 3 bases to trimming and J lost 1 base; unmatched junction nucleotides: 6. The germline gives CDR1 SGDLS, CDR2 YYNGEE. The CDR3 reads CASSASGSKSYNEQFF. In nucleotides, the CDR3 is TGTGCCAGCAGCGCAAGCGGGAGTAAATCCTACAATGAGCAGTTCTTC.

The chain has TRBV7-2 and TRBJ2-4; 8 bases are shared with TRBD2. The trim removed 5 bases at V and 3 bases at J, leaving 15 bases unmatched. Germline V gene lookup returns CDR1 SGHTA and CDR2 FQGNSA. This CDR3 region has 18 residues. DNA for the CDR3: TGTGCCAGCAGCACGCGGTCCCATTGGCGGGAGGACAAAAACATTCAGTACTTC. Its protein is CASSTRSHWREDKNIQYF.

The chain combines TRBV5-1 with TRBJ2-1, with a possible D match to TRBD2 (7 bases). This CDR3 is built from 16 residues. Trimming took 9 bases from V and 0 from J, leaving 19 bases between them. Germline V gene sequence: CDR1 SGHRS, CDR2 YFSETQ. As DNA, the CDR3 is TGCGCCACCGGCCTGGGGGGGCCAAGCTCCTACAATGAGCAGTTCTTC. It encodes CATGLGGPSSYNEQFF.

The gene calls are TRBV27 and TRBJ1-6; the match to TRBD1 covers 7 bases. This CDR3 is 12 amino acids long. Per germline, CDR1 MNHEY and CDR2 SMNVEV (reference sequence). Trimming cost V 6 bases and J 14 bases; bases outside gene matches: 7. For the CDR3, the DNA is TGTGCCAGCAGCCGGACAGGAGCAGCCCTCCACTTT. This encodes CASSRTGAALHF.

The V gene is TRBV10-2, the J gene TRBJ2-5; 11 nucleotides agree with TRBD2. This CDR3 spans 15 amino acids. V shed 4 bases and J 3 bases; nucleotides not matched to a gene: 4. In germline, CDR1 is WSHSY, CDR2 SAAADI. DNA of the CDR3: TGCGCCAGCAGTGGACCGGGACTAGCGGAAGAGACCCAGTACTTC. This gives the protein CASSGPGLAEETQYF.

This rearrangement joins TRBV3-1 (or the pseudogene TRBV3-2) to TRBJ2-7; 8 bases match TRBD1. Germline V gene lookup returns CDR1 LGHDT and CDR2 YNNKEL (reference sequence). The CDR3 sequence is 15 residues long. Trimming cost V 3 bases and J 6 bases; bases outside gene matches: 10. This chain's CDR3 is CASSHASGTGGEQYF. The DNA for the CDR3 is TGTGCCAGCAGCCATGCCTCCGGGACAGGAGGCGAGCAGTACTTC.

This clone has just a few counts. The V call is TRBV4-1, the J call TRBJ2-7; D is ambiguous. The CDR3 runs 13 residues. Germline V gives CDR1 MGHRA, CDR2 YSYEKL. V lost 1 base and J lost 7, with 11 bases in between. The CDR3 region has the DNA TGCGCCAGCAGCCAAGGTCAAGTGCGGGAGCAGTACTTC. Translation gives CASSQGQVREQYF.

The chain employs TRBV13 and TRBJ2-3; D possibly corresponds to TRBD2 (5 bases). The germline CDR1 and CDR2 sequences are PRHDT and FYEKMQ (reference sequence). Trimming pared 2 bases from V and 9 bases from J, leaving 9 bases between. The CDR3 covers 12 residues. The CDR3 nucleotides are TGTGCCAGCAGCTTAATCGGGGTCACGCAGTATTTT. Its translation is CASSLIGVTQYF.

This chain joins TRBV9 and TRBJ1-1; D gene uncertain. Germline CDR1 is SGDLS and CDR2 is YYNGEE. Deletions cut 3 bases from V and 7 bases from J, with 10 bases between. This CDR3 spans 12 amino acids. CDR3 nucleotide sequence: TGTGCCAGCAGCGACGACGGACTTGAAGCTTTCTTT. This translates into CASSDDGLEAFF.

V and J are TRBV28 and TRBJ2-7, with a weak D call TRBD1 (5 bases). CDR3 length: 12 amino acids. V was trimmed by 4 bases and J by 3 bases, leaving 7 bases between them. Germline V gives CDR1 MDHEN, CDR2 SYDVKM. The CDR3 coding sequence is TGTGCCAGCAGTTGGGGCATCTACGAGCAGTACTTC. As protein: CASSWGIYEQYF. Combining the CDR3 with reference TRBV28 and TRBJ2-7 gives the whole variable domain DVKVTQSSRYLVKRTGEKVFLECVQDMDHENMFWYRQDPGLGLRLIYFSYDVKMKEKGDIPEGYSVSREKKERFSLILESASTNQTSMYLCASSWGIYEQYFGPGTRLTVT.

This clone appeared a few times. The V and J genes are TRBV9 and TRBJ2-1; D may be TRBD2 (6 bases). V was trimmed by 0 bases and J by 7 bases, leaving 20 bases between them. CDR1 is SGDLS and CDR2 is YYNGEE in the germline V gene. CDR3 length: 17 amino acids. The CDR3 coding sequence is TGTGCCAGCAGCGTAGTCGCCGGGCGGGGTGTAAGGAATGAGCAGTTCTTC. Translation: CASSVVAGRGVRNEQFF.